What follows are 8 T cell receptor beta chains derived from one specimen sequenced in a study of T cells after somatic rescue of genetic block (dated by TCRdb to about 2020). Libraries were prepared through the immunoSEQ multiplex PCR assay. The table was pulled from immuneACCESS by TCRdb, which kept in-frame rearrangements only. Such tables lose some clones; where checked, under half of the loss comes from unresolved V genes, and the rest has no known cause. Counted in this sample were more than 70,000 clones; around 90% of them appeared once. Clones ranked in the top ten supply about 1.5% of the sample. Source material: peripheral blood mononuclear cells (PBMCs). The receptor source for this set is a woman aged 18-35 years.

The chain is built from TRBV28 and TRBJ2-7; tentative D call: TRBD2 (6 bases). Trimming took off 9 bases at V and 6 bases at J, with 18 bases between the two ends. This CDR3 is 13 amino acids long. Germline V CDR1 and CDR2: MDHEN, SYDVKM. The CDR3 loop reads CASLEEGSREQYF. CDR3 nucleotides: TGTGCCAGTCTCGAGGAGGGGTCTCGCGAGCAGTACTTC.

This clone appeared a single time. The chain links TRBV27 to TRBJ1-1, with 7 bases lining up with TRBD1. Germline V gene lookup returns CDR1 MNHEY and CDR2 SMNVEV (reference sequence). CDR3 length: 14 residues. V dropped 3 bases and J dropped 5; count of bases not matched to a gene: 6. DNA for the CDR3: TGTGCCAGCAGTTTCTCCGCAGGGGGGACTGAAGCTTTCTTT. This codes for CASSFSAGGTEAFF.

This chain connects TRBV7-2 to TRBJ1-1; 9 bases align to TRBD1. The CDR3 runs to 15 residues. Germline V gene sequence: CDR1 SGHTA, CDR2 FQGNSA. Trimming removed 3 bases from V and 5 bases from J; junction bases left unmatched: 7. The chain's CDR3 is CASSLGQGRFTEAFF. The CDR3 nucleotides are TGTGCCAGCAGCTTGGGACAGGGACGATTTACTGAAGCTTTCTTT. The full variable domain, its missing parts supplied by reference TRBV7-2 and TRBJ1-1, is GAGVSQSPSNKVTEKGKDVELRCDPISGHTALYWYRQSLGQGLEFLIYFQGNSAPDKSGLPSDRFSAERTGGSVSTLTIQRTQQEDSAVYLCASSLGQGRFTEAFFGQGTRLTVV.

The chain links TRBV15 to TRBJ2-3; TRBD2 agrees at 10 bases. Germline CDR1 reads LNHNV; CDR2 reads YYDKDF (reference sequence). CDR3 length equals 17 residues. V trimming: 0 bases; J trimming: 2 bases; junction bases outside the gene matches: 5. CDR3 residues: CATSRDPLAGNTDTQYF. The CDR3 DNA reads TGTGCCACCAGCAGAGATCCACTAGCGGGAAACACAGATACGCAGTATTTT. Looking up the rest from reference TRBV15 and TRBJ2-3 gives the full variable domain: DAMVIQNPRYQVTQFGKPVTLSCSQTLNHNVMYWYQQKSSQAPKLLFHYYDKDFNNEADTPDNFQSRRPNTSFCFLDIRSPGLGDTAMYLCATSRDPLAGNTDTQYFGPGTRLTVL.

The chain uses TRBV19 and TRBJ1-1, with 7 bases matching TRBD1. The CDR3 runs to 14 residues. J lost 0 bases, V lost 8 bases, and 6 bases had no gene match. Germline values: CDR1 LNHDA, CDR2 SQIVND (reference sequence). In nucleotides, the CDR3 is TGTGCCAGTGGGGACAGTAGGATGAACACTGAAGCTTTCTTT. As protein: CASGDSRMNTEAFF.

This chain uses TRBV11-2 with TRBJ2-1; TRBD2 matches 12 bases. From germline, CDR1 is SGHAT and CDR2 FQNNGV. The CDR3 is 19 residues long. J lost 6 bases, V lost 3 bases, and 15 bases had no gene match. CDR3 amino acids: CASSFLSPRTSGTLNEQFF. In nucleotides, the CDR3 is TGTGCCAGCAGCTTTCTATCCCCGAGGACTAGCGGGACACTCAATGAGCAGTTCTTC.

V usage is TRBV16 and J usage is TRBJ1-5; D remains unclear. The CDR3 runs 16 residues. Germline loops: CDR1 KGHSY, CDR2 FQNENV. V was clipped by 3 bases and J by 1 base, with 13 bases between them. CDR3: CASSQGLFTSNQPQHF. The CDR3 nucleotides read TGTGCCAGCAGCCAGGGGTTATTCACAAGCAATCAGCCCCAGCATTTT.

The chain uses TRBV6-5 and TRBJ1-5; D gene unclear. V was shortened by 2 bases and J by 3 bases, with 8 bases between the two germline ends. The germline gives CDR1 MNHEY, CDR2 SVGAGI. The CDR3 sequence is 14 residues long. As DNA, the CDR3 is TGTGCCAGCAGTTACGGGCAGCCCAATCAGCCCCAGCATTTT. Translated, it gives CASSYGQPNQPQHF.